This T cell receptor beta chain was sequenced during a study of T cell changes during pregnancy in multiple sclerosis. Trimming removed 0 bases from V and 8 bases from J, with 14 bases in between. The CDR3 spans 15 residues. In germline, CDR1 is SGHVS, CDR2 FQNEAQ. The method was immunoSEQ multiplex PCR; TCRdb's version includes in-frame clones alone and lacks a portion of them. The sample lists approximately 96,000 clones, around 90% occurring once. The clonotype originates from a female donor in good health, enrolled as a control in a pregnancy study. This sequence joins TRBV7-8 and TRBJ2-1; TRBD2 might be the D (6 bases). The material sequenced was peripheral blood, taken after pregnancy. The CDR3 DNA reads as TGTGCCAGCAGCTTAGCGGGAGGCGTTTGGGATGAGCAGTTCTTC. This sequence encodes CASSLAGGVWDEQFF.